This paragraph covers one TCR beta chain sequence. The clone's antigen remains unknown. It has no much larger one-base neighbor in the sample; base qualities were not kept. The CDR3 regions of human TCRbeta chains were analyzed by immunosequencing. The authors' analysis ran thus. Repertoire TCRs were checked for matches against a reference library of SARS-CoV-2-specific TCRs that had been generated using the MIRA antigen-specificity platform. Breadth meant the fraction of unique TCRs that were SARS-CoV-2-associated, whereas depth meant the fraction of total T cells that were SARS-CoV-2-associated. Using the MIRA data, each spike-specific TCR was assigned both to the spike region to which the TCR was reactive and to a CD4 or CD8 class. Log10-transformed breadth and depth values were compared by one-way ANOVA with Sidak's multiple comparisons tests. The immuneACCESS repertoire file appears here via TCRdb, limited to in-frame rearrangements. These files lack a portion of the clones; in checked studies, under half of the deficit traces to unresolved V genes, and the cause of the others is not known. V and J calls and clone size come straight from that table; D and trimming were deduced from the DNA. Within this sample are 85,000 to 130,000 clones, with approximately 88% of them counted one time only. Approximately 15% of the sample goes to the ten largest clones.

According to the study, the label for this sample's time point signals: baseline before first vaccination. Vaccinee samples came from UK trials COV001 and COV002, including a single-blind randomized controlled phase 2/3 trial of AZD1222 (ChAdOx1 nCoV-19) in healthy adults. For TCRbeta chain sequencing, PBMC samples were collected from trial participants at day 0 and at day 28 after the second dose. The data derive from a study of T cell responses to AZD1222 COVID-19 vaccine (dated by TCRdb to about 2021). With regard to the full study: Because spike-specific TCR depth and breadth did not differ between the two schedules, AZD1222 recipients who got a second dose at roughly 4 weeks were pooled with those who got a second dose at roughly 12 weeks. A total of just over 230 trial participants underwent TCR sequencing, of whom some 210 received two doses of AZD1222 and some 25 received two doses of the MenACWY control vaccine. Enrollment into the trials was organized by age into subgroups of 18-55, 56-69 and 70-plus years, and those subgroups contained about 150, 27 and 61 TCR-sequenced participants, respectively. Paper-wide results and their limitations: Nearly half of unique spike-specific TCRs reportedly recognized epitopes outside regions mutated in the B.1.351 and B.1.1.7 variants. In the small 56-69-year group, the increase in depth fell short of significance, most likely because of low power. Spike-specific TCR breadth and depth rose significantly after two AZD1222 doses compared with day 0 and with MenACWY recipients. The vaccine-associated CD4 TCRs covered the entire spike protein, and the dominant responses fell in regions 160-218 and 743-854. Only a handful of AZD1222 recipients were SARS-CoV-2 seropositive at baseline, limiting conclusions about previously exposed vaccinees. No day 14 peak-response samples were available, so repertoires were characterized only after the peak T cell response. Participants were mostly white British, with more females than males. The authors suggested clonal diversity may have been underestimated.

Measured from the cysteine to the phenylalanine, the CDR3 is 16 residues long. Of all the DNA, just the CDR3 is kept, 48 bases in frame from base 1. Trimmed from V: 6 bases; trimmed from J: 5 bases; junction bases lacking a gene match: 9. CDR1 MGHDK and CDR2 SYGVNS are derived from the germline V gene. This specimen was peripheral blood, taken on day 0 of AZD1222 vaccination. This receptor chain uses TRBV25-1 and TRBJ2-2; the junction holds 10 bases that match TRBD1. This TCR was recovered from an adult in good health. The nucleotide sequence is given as TGTGCCAGCAGGCAGGCGGGGACAGGGGTAACCGGGGAGCTGTTTTTT. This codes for CASRQAGTGVTGELFF.